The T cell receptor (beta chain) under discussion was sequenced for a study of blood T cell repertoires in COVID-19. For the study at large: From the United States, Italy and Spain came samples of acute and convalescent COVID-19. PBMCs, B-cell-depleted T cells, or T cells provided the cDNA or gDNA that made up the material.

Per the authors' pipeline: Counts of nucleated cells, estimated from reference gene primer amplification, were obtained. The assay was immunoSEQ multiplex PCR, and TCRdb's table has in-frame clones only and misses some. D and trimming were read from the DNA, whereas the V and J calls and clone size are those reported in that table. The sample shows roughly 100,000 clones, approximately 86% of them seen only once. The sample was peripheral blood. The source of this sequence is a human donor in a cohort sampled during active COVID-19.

In DNA form, the CDR3 reads TGTGCCAGCAGTTACTCGAGCGCAGGGGCCTACGAGCAGTACTTC. It encodes CASSYSSAGAYEQYF. The chain recombines TRBV6-5 with TRBJ2-7; D perhaps matches TRBD1 (6 bases). The CDR3 is made up of 15 amino acids. Deletions cut 0 bases from V and 2 bases from J, with 11 bases between. The V gene's germline CDR1 is MNHEY and CDR2 SVGAGI.